This T cell receptor beta chain comes out of a study of CD8+CD57+ T cells in acquired aplastic anemia. The wider study: An average of about 3.2 ug of DNA was obtained from sorted CD4+ and CD8+ cells.

Looked up from germline, CDR1 is DFQATT and CDR2 is SNEGSKA (reference sequence). This CDR3 region has 12 residues. V gave up 6 bases and J gave up 2 bases, with 10 bases separating them. Genomic DNA, serving as template, underwent TCR beta VDJ and CDR3 profiling. Via MiXCR, TCRdb re-called the reads, giving one row per CDR3 protein. The sample records about 170,000 distinct CDR3 sequences, just under 65% being singletons. Whole-study findings and limits: Patients and controls were not found to differ significantly in CD8+ Simpson's diversity.

On this clonotype itself: Its antigen is not identified.

The rearrangement links TRBV20-1 to TRBJ1-2; D is perhaps TRBD1 (5 bases). What was sequenced was sorted CD4+, CD8+, or CD8+CD57+ T cells (not recorded which) from PBMCs. The TCR originated in a human donor in good health. The CDR3 region is CSASDRNYGYTF. The CDR3 DNA is TGCAGTGCCAGTGACAGAAACTATGGCTACACCTTC.